These 8 T cell receptor beta chains share one sample of origin, sequenced in a study of T cells expressing NK-cell markers. TCRdb reprocessed the 5' RACE reads and reports one entry per CDR3 protein, with no DNA. This repertoire includes about 300,000 distinct CDR3 sequences. Sample: blood T cells: a sorted CD56 or NKG2C T cell subset, CD4+ or CD8+ T cells, or bulk PBMC T cells (not recorded which). All receptors derive from a woman aged 18 to 69 in good health.

The chain recombines TRBV29-1 with TRBJ2-3; TCRdb picks TRBD1, but there is no DNA to check that call. Looked up from germline, CDR1 is SQVTM and CDR2 is ANQGSEA. This CDR3 contains 14 residues. CDR3 amino acids: CSVVGGGAVDTQYF.

The V call is TRBV3-1, the J call TRBJ2-3; the TCRdb D gene call, TRBD2, has no DNA to confirm it. This CDR3 has 16 amino acids. The germline V gene encodes CDR1 LGHDT and CDR2 YNNKEL (reference sequence). The CDR3 protein is CASSQVRIADTDTQYF.

The V gene is TRBV20-1, the J gene TRBJ1-5; as DNA is missing, the TRBD1 call by TCRdb cannot be tested. This CDR3 has 13 amino acids. Looked up from germline, CDR1 is DFQATT and CDR2 is SNEGSKA (reference sequence). CDR3 amino acids: CSAENRGRQPQHF.

The V and J genes are TRBV29-1 and TRBJ2-6; TCRdb picks TRBD2, but there is no DNA to check that call. The CDR3 runs 15 residues. CDR1 is SQVTM and CDR2 is ANQGSEA in the germline V gene. The CDR3 reads CSVVIAGTGANVLTF.

The V call is TRBV20-1, the J call TRBJ2-5. This CDR3 has 11 amino acids. Germline V gene lookup returns CDR1 DFQATT and CDR2 SNEGSKA (reference sequence). Here the CDR3 reads CSASPRPPQYF.

The J gene is TRBJ1-1, the V gene TRBV10-2; TCRdb returns TRBD1, unconfirmable since there is no DNA. The CDR3 has 17 amino acids. Looked up from germline, CDR1 is WSHSY and CDR2 is SAAADI. The CDR3: CASSDGGSKHQNTEAFF.

The chain uses TRBV12-3 or TRBV12-4 and TRBJ2-5. The length of the CDR3 is 13 residues. The CDR3 loop is CASSLRLQETQYF.

V and J are TRBV3-1 and TRBJ2-2; the TRBD1 assignment by TCRdb is unverifiable without DNA. The CDR3 is made up of 17 amino acids. Germline CDR1 reads LGHDT; CDR2 reads YNNKEL (reference sequence). The CDR3 reads CASSQGTGGPNTGELFF.